The 29 T cell receptor beta chains listed next were all sequenced from one sample in a study of human T cells and chemical hapten exposure. As for time point: pre-sensitization, week 0. Treatment of the sample: therapeutic diphenylcyclopropenone sensitization with weekly scalp DPC. TCRdb called the RACE reads again in MiXCR, with one record for every CDR3 protein. In the table there are 89,000 or so distinct CDR3 sequences, approximately 9% of which are singletons. The specimen was whole blood, collected in connection with sensitization to the hapten diphenylcyclopropenone (DPC). The receptors come from a man aged 40-50 years with alopecia areata. Some clones in this sample may be carry-over from other donors' samples.

This clonotype was counted only a few times. The V gene is TRBV12-3 or TRBV12-4, the J gene TRBJ2-3; D is uncertain. The CDR3 contains 13 residues. The V end was cut by 6 bases, the J end by 5 bases, with 12 bases between. The CDR3, as DNA: TGTGCCAGCAGCCGGTTTGGGATAGATACGCAGTATTTT. Translation: CASSRFGIDTQYF.

The chain employs TRBV9 and TRBJ2-3; maybe TRBD2 (5 bases). CDR3 length: 12 amino acids. Trimming took off 3 bases at V and 6 bases at J, with 8 bases between the two ends. In germline, CDR1 is SGDLS, CDR2 YYNGEE. This CDR3 is CASSGPGDTQYF. CDR3 sequence (DNA): TGTGCCAGCAGCGGACCGGGGGATACGCAGTATTTT.

V usage is TRBV2 and J usage is TRBJ2-1; 9 bases are a match to TRBD2. With V trimmed by 8 bases and J by 8 bases, 13 bases remained unmatched. The germline V gene encodes CDR1 SNHLY and CDR2 FYNNEI. This CDR3 has 15 residues. The DNA of the CDR3 is TGTGCCAGCCTCGAGTTTGCGGGAGGGCCATATGAGCAGTTCTTC. Translating it yields CASLEFAGGPYEQFF.

This clonotype was seen many times. J is TRBJ1-1 and V is TRBV11-2, with 9 bases identical to TRBD1. The CDR3 sequence is 13 residues long. V gave up 3 bases and J gave up 7 bases; unmatched junction bases: 3. The germline V gene has CDR1 SGHAT and CDR2 FQNNGV. CDR3 bases: TGTGCCAGCAGCTTGGACAGGGGAGGTGAAGCTTTCTTT. It specifies CASSLDRGGEAFF.

The chain employs TRBV3-1 and TRBJ1-1; 7 nucleotides agree with TRBD1. Per the germline V gene, CDR1 is LGHDT and CDR2 is YNNKEL (reference sequence). The CDR3 loop spans 13 amino acids. V lost 0 bases and J lost 8; bases outside the gene matches: 3. DNA of the CDR3: TGTGCCAGCAGCCAAGATGTCAGGGGGGAAGCTTTCTTT. Its translation is CASSQDVRGEAFF.

In its sample, this clonotype was seen many times. V is TRBV9 and J is TRBJ2-3; D gene unclear. V was pared by 3 bases and J by 4 bases, with 12 bases between. CDR1 is SGDLS, CDR2 YYNGEE, per germline. The length of the CDR3 is 14 residues. The CDR3, as DNA: TGTGCCAGCAGCGACCCTATTCAACCAGATACGCAGTATTTT. Amino acids: CASSDPIQPDTQYF.

At least ten counts were recorded for this clonotype. The V and J genes are TRBV12-3 or TRBV12-4 and TRBJ2-7; a possible D gene is TRBD2 (6 bases). CDR3 length: 13 amino acids. The V end was cut by 8 bases, the J end by 2 bases, with 13 bases between. The CDR3 DNA reads TGTGCCAGCGCGGGGTCTAGCGCCTACGAGCAGTACTTC. Translating it yields CASAGSSAYEQYF.

The chain carries TRBV29-1 and TRBJ2-1; D is possibly TRBD2 (6 bases). This CDR3 is 13 amino acids long. V gave up 4 bases and J gave up 6 bases, with 13 bases separating them. From germline, CDR1 is SQVTM and CDR2 ANQGSEA. This chain's CDR3 is CSVAPGSINEQFF. In DNA form, the CDR3 reads TGCAGCGTTGCCCCCGGGAGTATCAATGAGCAGTTCTTC.

J is TRBJ2-3 and V is TRBV7-2, with D perhaps TRBD1 (7 bases). V was cut by 5 bases and J by 2 bases, with 17 bases left in between. Germline CDR1 is SGHTA and CDR2 is FQGNSA. The CDR3 has 16 amino acids. DNA for the CDR3: TGTGCCAGCAGCCCCCAGGGGGGCAGGTTCACAGATACGCAGTATTTT. Protein sequence: CASSPQGGRFTDTQYF.

This clonotype was counted between two and nine times. The J gene is TRBJ2-3, the V gene TRBV19, with 14 bases matching TRBD2. The CDR3 is 15 amino acids. Per the germline V gene, CDR1 is LNHDA and CDR2 is SQIVND (reference sequence). V lost 5 bases to trimming and J lost 6 bases; unmatched junction nucleotides: 4. As DNA, the CDR3 is TGTGCCAGTAGTCCTGGGACTAGCGGGAGTGATACGCAGTATTTT. This gives the protein CASSPGTSGSDTQYF.

This chain uses TRBV13 with TRBJ1-6, with a weak D call TRBD1 (6 bases). This CDR3 has 13 residues. Per the germline V gene, CDR1 is PRHDT and CDR2 is FYEKMQ (reference sequence). V was cut by 3 bases and J by 7 bases, with 7 bases left in between. The CDR3 region has the DNA TGTGCCAGCAGCTTGGGGACAAATTCACCCCTCCACTTT. Its translation is CASSLGTNSPLHF.

As concerns this clonotype: One junction end does not reproduce the germline sequence, and a read error may be involved. J is TRBJ2-2 and V is TRBV19, with D possibly called TRBD1 or TRBD2 (6 bases each). The CDR3 extends over 14 amino acids. The germline gives CDR1 LNHDA, CDR2 SQIVND (reference sequence). The CDR3 coding sequence is TGTGCCAGTAGTGGAGGGGGGAACATCGGGGAGCTGTTTTTT. Translated: CASSGGGNIGELFF.

This clonotype occurred many times. V is TRBV7-2 and J is TRBJ1-1; D gene uncertain. The CDR3 is made up of 12 amino acids. V shed 5 bases and J shed 7 bases, with 11 bases lying between them. Per germline, CDR1 SGHTA and CDR2 FQGNSA. CDR3 nucleotide sequence: TGTGCCAGCAGCCAGCTCGCGGGTGAAGCTTTCTTT. It yields the protein CASSQLAGEAFF.

The gene calls are TRBV29-1 and TRBJ1-1; no clear D. Trimming removed 5 bases from V and 5 bases from J, with 21 bases in between. Germline CDR1 is SQVTM and CDR2 is ANQGSEA. This CDR3 region has 15 residues. CDR3 DNA: TGCAGCGTTATGGGCGGAGGAGGGAGAGGGACTGAAGCTTTCTTT. The encoded protein is CSVMGGGGRGTEAFF.

The genes are TRBV5-1 and TRBJ2-3; possibly TRBD2 for D (5 bases). CDR3 size: 15 residues. Germline CDR1 reads SGHRS; CDR2 reads YFSETQ. Trimming cost V 3 bases and J 2 bases, with 13 bases left between them. The CDR3: CASSSGLMNTDTQYF. For the CDR3, the DNA is TGCGCCAGCAGCTCCGGACTTATGAACACAGATACGCAGTATTTT. The entire variable domain, with the rest obtained from reference TRBV5-1 and TRBJ2-3, is as follows: KAGVTQTPRYLIKTRGQQVTLSCSPISGHRSVSWYQQTPGQGLQFLFEYFSETQRNKGNFPGRFSGRQFSNSRSEMNVSTLELGDSALYLCASSSGLMNTDTQYFGPGTRLTVL.

This clonotype was seen at least ten times. The CDR3 here is CASSPETGAGTAFF. CDR3 bases: TGTGCCAGCTCACCCGAGACAGGGGCGGGGACGGCTTTCTTT. The chain is built from TRBV18 and TRBJ1-1, with 8 bases that match TRBD1. Germline V lookup: CDR1 KGHSH, CDR2 LQKENI. The CDR3 is 14 residues long. With V trimmed by 3 bases and J by 11 bases, 11 bases remained unmatched.

The chain uses TRBV29-1 and TRBJ2-3, with 13 bases that match TRBD2. The CDR3 contains 17 residues. Germline values: CDR1 SQVTM, CDR2 ANQGSEA. The V gene end was trimmed by 4 bases and the J gene end by 0 bases; junction bases not matched to a gene: 7. The CDR3 loop reads CSVGTSGSGWSTDTQYF. CDR3 sequence (DNA): TGCAGCGTTGGGACTAGCGGGAGTGGTTGGAGCACAGATACGCAGTATTTT.

In regard to this clonotype: This sequence may be a read error, since a much larger clone differs from it by one base. Because it lacks the conserved phenylalanine or tryptophan at the end, this CDR3 is likely a read error. The J gene is TRBJ2-5, the V gene TRBV28; a weak D match, TRBD1 (5 bases). Germline V gives CDR1 MDHEN, CDR2 SYDVKM. The CDR3 has 15 residues. The V and J ends lost 10 bases and 1 base respectively, with 19 bases between them. CDR3 nucleotides: TGTGCCACGGCGAGCAGGGCCCACCGCCAAGAGACCCAGTACCTC. It yields the protein CATASRAHRQETQYL.

In its sample, this clonotype was seen once. V is TRBV4-2 and J is TRBJ1-4; possible D gene TRBD1, 5 bases. The germline V gene has CDR1 LGHNA and CDR2 YNFKEQ. The CDR3 totals 14 residues. The V end lost 1 base, the J end lost 8 bases, and 11 bases lay between the germline ends. The chain's CDR3 is CASSQVSGAEKLFF. The CDR3 DNA is TGTGCCAGCAGCCAAGTTAGTGGGGCGGAAAAACTGTTTTTT.

The V gene is TRBV28, the J gene TRBJ2-7; 10 nucleotides align to TRBD1. With V trimmed by 0 bases and J by 2 bases, 4 bases remained unmatched. The germline gives CDR1 MDHEN, CDR2 SYDVKM. The CDR3 has 16 amino acids. CDR3 region: CASSLWGGQGAYEQYV. The CDR3 DNA is TGTGCCAGCAGTTTATGGGGAGGACAGGGGGCCTACGAGCAGTACGTC.

This clonotype was counted ten times or more. The chain recombines TRBV12-3 or TRBV12-4 with TRBJ1-1; tentatively, D is TRBD1 (6 bases). Trimming stripped 7 bases from V and 0 bases from J, with 15 bases between. The CDR3 runs 15 residues. The CDR3 reads CASNFEGQLNTEAFF. The CDR3 DNA reads TGTGCCAGCAACTTTGAAGGACAGTTGAACACTGAAGCTTTCTTT.

Many counts were recorded for this clonotype. CDR3 protein: CASSPPWQSRDEQFF. In DNA, the CDR3 is TGTGCCAGCTCACCACCGTGGCAGTCTAGGGATGAGCAGTTCTTC. The chain couples TRBV18 to TRBJ2-1; D gene ambiguous. Trimming left V 0 bases short and J 8 bases short, with 14 bases between. The CDR3 sequence is 15 residues long. Germline lookup yields CDR1 KGHSH and CDR2 LQKENI.

In this sample, this clonotype turned up a few times. The CDR3 coding sequence is TGTGCCACCAGTGATTGGGGACTAGCGGGAGAGACAGATACGCAGTATTTT. Residues: CATSDWGLAGETDTQYF. V and J are TRBV24-1 and TRBJ2-3; TRBD2 agrees at 14 bases. The V gene end was trimmed by 2 bases and the J gene end by 3 bases; junction bases not matched to a gene: 3. This CDR3 comprises 17 residues. From germline, CDR1 is KGHDR and CDR2 SFDVKD.

This sequence joins TRBV6-1 and TRBJ2-7, with TRBD1 matching 10 bases. J was trimmed by 5 bases and V by 2 bases; bases with no gene match: 6. The CDR3 runs to 15 residues. Germline CDR1 MNHNS, CDR2 SASEGT. CDR3 sequence reads: CASSEPGQGRNEQYF. The CDR3 DNA sequence: TGTGCCAGCAGTGAACCGGGACAGGGGAGAAACGAGCAGTACTTC.

At least ten counts were recorded for this clonotype. The chain combines TRBV28 with TRBJ2-7; D is possibly TRBD1 (6 bases). Trimming left V 5 bases short and J 0 bases short, with 14 bases between. Germline CDR1 is MDHEN and CDR2 is SYDVKM. This CDR3 region has 15 residues. CDR3 nucleotides: TGTGCCAGCAGTCCCCCAAGGGGGAGCTCCTACGAGCAGTACTTC. Its translation is CASSPPRGSSYEQYF.

This clonotype was recorded at least ten times. V usage is TRBV10-3 and J usage is TRBJ2-5; D gene uncertain. CDR1 and CDR2 (germline): ENHRY, SYGVKD. V was cut by 3 bases and J by 4 bases, with 9 bases left in between. This CDR3 spans 13 amino acids. The DNA of the CDR3 is TGTGCCATCAGTGAAGTCGGCTCAGAGACCCAGTACTTC. It translates to CAISEVGSETQYF.

At least ten counts were recorded for this clonotype. The chain joins TRBV2 to TRBJ2-3; 8 bases agree with TRBD1. The CDR3 extends over 15 amino acids. After removal of 5 bases from V and 1 base from J, the junction contained 5 bases not matched to a gene. The V gene's germline CDR1 is SNHLY and CDR2 FYNNEI. CDR3 bases: TGTGCCAGCAGTCTCGGACAGGGTGGCACAGATACGCAGTATTTT. Translation gives CASSLGQGGTDTQYF.

This clonotype was recorded at least ten times. The chain couples TRBV12-3 or TRBV12-4 to TRBJ1-1, with D possibly TRBD1 on 5 matching bases. Trimming shortened V by 8 bases and J by 6 bases, and 16 bases separated the two germline ends. This CDR3 region has 13 residues. The CDR3 is CASCVSSGAEAFF. For the CDR3, the DNA is TGTGCCAGCTGCGTTTCATCGGGGGCTGAAGCTTTCTTT.

V and J are TRBV28 and TRBJ2-1; D gene ambiguous. This CDR3 is 14 amino acids long. Germline V gene lookup returns CDR1 MDHEN and CDR2 SYDVKM. Trimming pared 7 bases from V and 2 bases from J, leaving 12 bases between. The CDR3 protein is CASIPGAAYNEQFF. Written as DNA, the CDR3 is TGTGCCAGCATCCCCGGAGCCGCCTACAATGAGCAGTTCTTC.